Listed below are T cell receptor beta chains from one sample, sequenced in a study of T cell responses to AZD1222 COVID-19 vaccine. The data were produced by immunoSEQ multiplex PCR, yet TCRdb's version contains in-frame clones alone and is incomplete. This sample has some 95,000 clones; around nine tenths occur once, and the top ten carry 3.7%. The source was peripheral blood, collected on day 0 of AZD1222 vaccination. These receptors all stem from an adult in good health. The CDR3 runs from the conserved cysteine through the conserved F or W. A D gene is named only where the DNA matches it firmly. Some rows have no size entry. The others give once, few or many, or a class for an expanded clone.

j_call: TRBJ1-3; clone_size: .; v_call: TRBV18; cdr3_length: 16; d_call: .; cdr3_aa: CASSPLRAFSGNTIYF; cdr3_nt: TGTGCCAGCTCACCACTACGAGCGTTTTCTGGAAACACCATATATTTT
j_call: TRBJ1-1; clone_size: .; v_call: TRBV7-9; cdr3_length: 12; d_call: TRBD1; cdr3_aa: CASSLERTGTFF; cdr3_nt: TGTGCCAGCAGCTTAGAGCGGACAGGGACTTTCTTT
j_call: TRBJ2-3; clone_size: .; v_call: TRBV6-2/TRBV6-3; cdr3_length: 15; d_call: .; cdr3_aa: CASSPTLAGADTQYF; cdr3_nt: TGTGCCAGCAGCCCAACTTTGGCTGGGGCGGATACGCAGTATTTT
j_call: TRBJ1-5; clone_size: .; v_call: TRBV10-2; cdr3_length: 14; d_call: .; cdr3_aa: CASSESRGSQPQHF; cdr3_nt: TGCGCCAGCAGTGAGTCTCGGGGTTCTCAGCCCCAGCATTTT
j_call: TRBJ2-2; clone_size: .; v_call: TRBV30; cdr3_length: 20; d_call: TRBD2; cdr3_aa: CAWSVIAKGLAGAKPGELFF; cdr3_nt: TGTGCCTGGAGTGTGATTGCGAAAGGACTAGCGGGGGCCAAGCCCGGGGAGCTGTTTTTT
j_call: TRBJ2-7; clone_size: .; v_call: TRBV27; cdr3_length: 16; d_call: TRBD1; cdr3_aa: CASSLSIRQGRYEQYF; cdr3_nt: TGTGCCAGCAGTTTATCGATAAGACAGGGTCGGTACGAGCAGTACTTC
j_call: TRBJ1-5; clone_size: .; v_call: TRBV15; cdr3_length: 16; d_call: .; cdr3_aa: CATSSGGWRGVQPQHF; cdr3_nt: TGTGCCACCAGCTCAGGAGGTTGGAGGGGTGTTCAGCCCCAGCATTTT
j_call: TRBJ2-7; clone_size: .; v_call: TRBV11-2; cdr3_length: 14; d_call: .; cdr3_aa: CASSLELQAYEQYF; cdr3_nt: TGTGCCAGCAGCTTAGAGCTACAGGCCTACGAGCAGTACTTC
j_call: TRBJ2-7; clone_size: .; v_call: TRBV5-4; cdr3_length: 16; d_call: TRBD2; cdr3_aa: CASSLGGTSPTYEQYF; cdr3_nt: TGTGCCAGCAGCTTGGGGGGGACTAGTCCCACCTACGAGCAGTACTTC
j_call: TRBJ2-6; clone_size: .; v_call: TRBV2; cdr3_length: 11; d_call: .; cdr3_aa: CAIRMANVLTF; cdr3_nt: TGTGCCATCAGGATGGCCAACGTCCTGACTTTC
j_call: TRBJ1-5; clone_size: .; v_call: TRBV6-5; cdr3_length: 12; d_call: .; cdr3_aa: CASRTGGGPQHF; cdr3_nt: TGTGCCAGCAGGACGGGAGGAGGGCCCCAGCATTTT
j_call: TRBJ1-4; clone_size: .; v_call: TRBV5-1; cdr3_length: 13; d_call: .; cdr3_aa: CASSFGGAEKLFF; cdr3_nt: TGCGCCAGCAGCTTCGGGGGTGCTGAAAAACTGTTTTTT
j_call: TRBJ2-2; clone_size: .; v_call: TRBV3-1/TRBV3-2; cdr3_length: 15; d_call: .; cdr3_aa: CASSSAGLNTGELFF; cdr3_nt: TGTGCCAGCAGCTCCGCCGGGTTGAACACCGGGGAGCTGTTTTTT
j_call: TRBJ1-1; clone_size: .; v_call: TRBV2; cdr3_length: 11; d_call: TRBD1; cdr3_aa: CAGRQGAEAFF; cdr3_nt: TGTGCCGGGAGACAGGGGGCTGAAGCTTTCTTT
j_call: TRBJ2-3; clone_size: .; v_call: TRBV6-2/TRBV6-3; cdr3_length: 16; d_call: TRBD1; cdr3_aa: CASSHPGQGATDTQYF; cdr3_nt: TGTGCCAGCAGTCATCCGGGACAGGGGGCAACAGATACGCAGTATTTT
j_call: TRBJ2-7; clone_size: .; v_call: TRBV5-1; cdr3_length: 14; d_call: TRBD2; cdr3_aa: CASSLALAGDEQYF; cdr3_nt: TGCGCCAGCAGCTTGGCCCTAGCGGGCGACGAGCAGTACTTC
j_call: TRBJ2-7; clone_size: once; v_call: TRBV7-2; cdr3_length: 14; d_call: .; cdr3_aa: CASSLRGLSYEQYF; cdr3_nt: TGTGCCAGCAGCTTGCGGGGCCTGTCGTACGAGCAGTACTTC
j_call: TRBJ1-6; clone_size: .; v_call: TRBV5-4; cdr3_length: 16; d_call: .; cdr3_aa: CASSPGWGSYNSPLHF; cdr3_nt: TGTGCCAGCAGCCCAGGGTGGGGAAGCTATAATTCACCCCTCCACTTT
j_call: TRBJ1-4; clone_size: .; v_call: TRBV5-1; cdr3_length: 14; d_call: .; cdr3_aa: CASRQLGANEKLFF; cdr3_nt: TGCGCCAGCAGACAACTTGGGGCTAATGAAAAACTGTTTTTT
j_call: TRBJ1-2; clone_size: .; v_call: TRBV30; cdr3_length: 15; d_call: .; cdr3_aa: CAWRIKRESAYGYTF; cdr3_nt: TGTGCCTGGAGAATCAAGAGGGAATCGGCCTATGGCTACACCTTC
j_call: TRBJ2-3; clone_size: .; v_call: TRBV6-2/TRBV6-3; cdr3_length: 15; d_call: TRBD1; cdr3_aa: CASSYGDRGTDTQYF; cdr3_nt: TGTGCCAGCAGTTACGGGGACAGGGGCACAGATACGCAGTATTTT
j_call: TRBJ1-2; clone_size: .; v_call: TRBV19; cdr3_length: 15; d_call: TRBD1; cdr3_aa: CASSIITGGDYGYTF; cdr3_nt: TGTGCCAGTAGTATAATCACAGGGGGGGACTATGGCTACACCTTC
j_call: TRBJ1-2; clone_size: .; v_call: TRBV12-3/TRBV12-4; cdr3_length: 12; d_call: .; cdr3_aa: CASTGTDYGYTF; cdr3_nt: TGTGCCAGCACCGGGACTGACTATGGCTACACCTTC
j_call: TRBJ2-7; clone_size: .; v_call: TRBV10-3; cdr3_length: 14; d_call: .; cdr3_aa: CAIRLDRNTSPQYF; cdr3_nt: TGTGCCATCAGACTCGACAGAAATACAAGTCCGCAGTACTTC
j_call: TRBJ1-4; clone_size: .; v_call: TRBV6-1; cdr3_length: 17; d_call: .; cdr3_aa: CASSEHFAGTIDEKLFF; cdr3_nt: TGTGCCAGCAGTGAACATTTTGCCGGGACCATTGACGAAAAACTGTTTTTT
j_call: TRBJ1-1; clone_size: .; v_call: TRBV11-2; cdr3_length: 11; d_call: .; cdr3_aa: CASSLAGGAFF; cdr3_nt: TGTGCCAGCAGCTTAGCCGGGGGAGCTTTCTTT
j_call: TRBJ1-5; clone_size: .; v_call: TRBV12-3/TRBV12-4; cdr3_length: 13; d_call: .; cdr3_aa: CASTRDTHQPQHF; cdr3_nt: TGTGCCAGCACCCGGGACACCCATCAGCCCCAGCATTTT
j_call: TRBJ2-7; clone_size: .; v_call: TRBV6-1; cdr3_length: 15; d_call: TRBD2; cdr3_aa: CASSEGGSGGYEQYF; cdr3_nt: TGTGCCAGCAGTGAAGGGGGTAGCGGGGGCTACGAGCAGTACTTC